This T cell receptor (beta chain) was observed in a study of cytomegalovirus exposure and HLA in healthy donors. Produced via immunoSEQ multiplex PCR; TCRdb's table is partial and in-frame only. This table has over 150,000 clones, approximately 96% appearing once. This receptor was obtained from a woman under 30 in good health and CMV-seronegative. Sequencing was done on a sample of PBMCs.

DNA of the CDR3: TGTGCCAGCAGCTCGGGACAGAGCTCCTACAATGAGCAGTTCTTC. The encoded protein is CASSSGQSSYNEQFF. The rearrangement links TRBV7-2 to TRBJ2-1; 7 bases are shared with TRBD1. The V gene's germline CDR1 is SGHTA and CDR2 FQGNSA. The length of the CDR3 is 15 residues. With V trimmed by 4 bases and J by 0 bases, 3 bases remained unmatched.